The text below deals with one T cell receptor (beta chain). Its antigen is as yet unknown. The sample originates from a study of T cell responses to AZD1222 COVID-19 vaccine. Study-wide points: Across spike, vaccine-associated CD4 TCRs were found, dominant at 160-218 and 743-854. Variant regions that are unmutated are reportedly the target of nearly half of spike-specific TCRs.

CDR1 and CDR2 (germline): SGHDT, YYEEEE. Trimming removed 2 bases at V and 1 base at J, with 9 bases between. There are 14 residues in the CDR3. The repertoire was sequenced with immunoSEQ multiplex PCR; TCRdb's copy has only in-frame clones and lacks some. The table lists approximately 150,000 clones, less than 95% of them singletons. This chain joins TRBV5-6 and TRBJ2-5; no reliable D call. The input for sequencing was peripheral blood, taken on day 0 of AZD1222 vaccination. The TCR originated in an adult in good health. CDR3 sequence: CASSFNRAQETQYF. The CDR3 DNA reads as TGTGCCAGCAGCTTCAACCGGGCCCAAGAGACCCAGTACTTC.